Following are 22 T cell receptor beta chains from one sample sequenced in a study of CD8+CD57+ T cells in acquired aplastic anemia. Sequencing involved patients with CD8+CD57+ cell expansion previously shown by flow cytometry. Genomic DNA, the template, was used for profiling of the TCR beta VDJ and CDR3. TCRdb recomputed calls from the reads with MiXCR, one row per CDR3 protein. The repertoire holds around 160,000 distinct CDR3 sequences, around 48% seen once, with around 3% in the top ten. Material: sorted CD4+, CD8+, or CD8+CD57+ T cells (not recorded which) from PBMCs. These receptors were taken from a human donor with aplastic anemia.

The gene calls are TRBV24-1 and TRBJ1-1, with a weak D call TRBD1 (5 bases). Germline lookup yields CDR1 KGHDR and CDR2 SFDVKD. This CDR3 spans 13 amino acids. The germline V and J ends were trimmed by 1 base and 10 bases, with 12 bases remaining between them. In nucleotides, the CDR3 is TGTGCCACCAGTGATTTTGCGGGGAGGGGAGCTTTCTTT. Translating it yields CATSDFAGRGAFF.

The chain carries TRBV24-1 and TRBJ1-1; D is unresolved. There are 12 residues in the CDR3. Trimming left V 2 bases short and J 7 bases short, with 7 bases between. Germline values: CDR1 KGHDR, CDR2 SFDVKD. The CDR3 spells CATSDSEDEAFF. CDR3 bases: TGTGCCACCAGTGATTCAGAGGATGAAGCTTTCTTT.

This clonotype is deemed medium-sized (0.01 to 0.1%). The rearrangement links TRBV2 to TRBJ1-6, with D perhaps TRBD1 (5 bases). The CDR3 contains 13 residues. Germline CDR1 reads SNHLY; CDR2 reads FYNNEI. Trimming removed 6 bases from V and 10 bases from J, with 13 bases in between. CDR3 coding DNA: TGTGCCAGCAGGGAAAAGGGGATATCACCCCTCCACTTT. Translating it yields CASREKGISPLHF.

This clonotype occurred many times. The chain couples TRBV14 to TRBJ2-7, with D possibly being TRBD2 (6 bases). Germline V gene data show CDR1 as SGHDN and CDR2 as FVKESK. The V end was cut by 0 bases, the J end by 7 bases, with 22 bases between. The CDR3 consists of 17 residues. In DNA, the CDR3 is TGTGCCAGCAGCCAAGATCGTACCGGGAGCATGGTAGGAGAGCAGTACTTC. It codes for CASSQDRTGSMVGEQYF.

This clonotype has at least ten counts. The CDR3 protein is CSAGPTGAVNQPQHF. In DNA form, the CDR3 reads TGCAGTGCTGGACCGACAGGGGCCGTGAATCAGCCCCAGCATTTT. J is TRBJ1-5 and V is TRBV20-1, with TRBD1 identical over 8 bases. There are 15 residues in the CDR3. Germline lookup yields CDR1 DFQATT and CDR2 SNEGSKA (reference sequence). V lost 5 bases and J lost 4; bases outside the gene matches: 10.

This clonotype was found many times. CDR3 sequence (DNA): TGTGCCAGCGGGACAGACTTCAGGGGTGGCTACACCTTC. Its translation is CASGTDFRGGYTF. The rearrangement links TRBV28 to TRBJ1-2; TRBD1 matches 7 bases. Germline V gives CDR1 MDHEN, CDR2 SYDVKM. This CDR3 is built from 13 residues. After removal of 8 bases from V and 7 bases from J, the junction contained 10 bases not matched to a gene.

This clonotype showed up many times. The chain uses TRBV7-6 and TRBJ1-3; the D is unclear. The V gene lost 8 bases and the J gene lost 3 bases, with 14 bases spanning the gap. CDR3 length: 14 residues. Germline CDR1 reads SGHVS; CDR2 reads FNYEAQ. The CDR3 bases are TGTGCCAGCCAAAGGGAGTCAGGTGGAAACACCATATATTTT. This codes for CASQRESGGNTIYF.

This clonotype was observed at least ten times. J is TRBJ1-6 and V is TRBV30, with TRBD1 identical over 7 bases. V lost 5 bases, J lost 6 bases, and 7 bases stayed unmatched. In germline, CDR1 is GTSNPN, CDR2 SVGIG (reference sequence). CDR3 length: 14 residues. The CDR3 nucleotides read TGTGCCTGGGGCCTGGGACAGCTTAATTCACCCCTCCACTTT. It codes for CAWGLGQLNSPLHF.

This clonotype was seen many times. The chain couples TRBV12-3 or TRBV12-4 to TRBJ1-5, with D hard to call. Trimming took off 8 bases at V and 2 bases at J, with 13 bases between the two ends. The CDR3 extends over 14 amino acids. The CDR3: CASLEVLGNQPQHF. As DNA, the CDR3 is TGTGCCAGCCTTGAGGTATTGGGCAATCAGCCCCAGCATTTT.

This clonotype showed up just a few times. The rearrangement links TRBV7-2 to TRBJ1-6; unclear D gene. Germline CDR1 and CDR2: SGHTA and FQGNSA. There are 13 residues in the CDR3. V was pared by 2 bases and J by 9 bases, with 8 bases between. CDR3 DNA: TGTGCCAGCAGCTTACCCATCCGTTCACCCCTCCACTTT. It translates to CASSLPIRSPLHF.

This clonotype was recorded at least ten times. The chain uses TRBV7-2 and TRBJ2-5; either TRBD1 or TRBD2 may fit D (5 bases each). V was cut by 5 bases and J by 2 bases, with 15 bases left in between. Germline values: CDR1 SGHTA, CDR2 FQGNSA. The CDR3 covers 15 residues. The CDR3 loop is CASSRSAGMQETQYF. DNA for the CDR3: TGTGCCAGCAGCCGTAGCGCAGGGATGCAAGAGACCCAGTACTTC.

V usage is TRBV5-5 and J usage is TRBJ2-3; 8 nucleotides match TRBD2. Unmatched junction bases numbered 5, after V lost 4 bases and J lost 4 bases. Looked up from germline, CDR1 is SGHKS and CDR2 is YYEKEE (reference sequence). The CDR3 consists of 14 residues. DNA of the CDR3: TGTGCCAGCAGCAGAACTAGCGGCGCAGATACGCAGTATTTT. The encoded protein is CASSRTSGADTQYF.

The rearrangement uses TRBV7-9 and TRBJ2-5; D ambiguous. The CDR3 covers 12 residues. CDR1 and CDR2 from the germline V gene are SEHNR and FQNEAQ (reference sequence). Trimming left V 3 bases short and J 5 bases short, with 7 bases between. This CDR3 reads CASSFRDETQYF. CDR3 sequence (DNA): TGTGCCAGCAGCTTTAGGGATGAGACCCAGTACTTC.

This clonotype was recorded at least ten times. The chain is built from TRBV5-1 and TRBJ2-1, with D hard to call. The length of the CDR3 is 14 residues. Germline assignment: CDR1 SGHRS and CDR2 YFSETQ. V was clipped by 2 bases and J by 6 bases, with 12 bases between them. The DNA for the CDR3 is TGCGCCAGCAGCTTAGCAAAGACGAGCAATGAGCAGTTCTTC. Encoded protein: CASSLAKTSNEQFF.

This sequence joins TRBV14 and TRBJ2-3; D is perhaps TRBD1 or TRBD2 (6 bases each). This CDR3 spans 17 amino acids. The germline V and J ends were trimmed by 0 bases and 2 bases, with 15 bases remaining between them. Looked up from germline, CDR1 is SGHDN and CDR2 is FVKESK. DNA of the CDR3: TGTGCCAGCAGCCAAGATGGGGCAGGGGACTCCACAGATACGCAGTATTTT. Its translation is CASSQDGAGDSTDTQYF.

This clonotype was seen many times. This chain uses TRBV2 with TRBJ2-7, with TRBD1 identical over 7 bases. CDR1 is SNHLY, CDR2 FYNNEI, per germline. V gave up 6 bases and J gave up 5 bases; unmatched junction bases: 10. The CDR3 length is 14 residues. CDR3 region: CASSTNRGWDEQYF. CDR3 nucleotide sequence: TGTGCCAGCAGCACAAACAGGGGTTGGGACGAGCAGTACTTC.

The chain employs TRBV5-1 and TRBJ1-2, with 9 bases identical to TRBD1. The V gene's germline CDR1 is SGHRS and CDR2 YFSETQ. The CDR3 is made up of 14 amino acids. V gave up 4 bases and J gave up 4 bases; unmatched junction bases: 5. CDR3 in amino acids: CASSVQGQGYGYTF. Here the CDR3 DNA reads TGCGCCAGCAGCGTACAGGGACAGGGCTATGGCTACACCTTC. Combining the CDR3 with reference TRBV5-1 and TRBJ1-2 gives the whole variable domain KAGVTQTPRYLIKTRGQQVTLSCSPISGHRSVSWYQQTPGQGLQFLFEYFSETQRNKGNFPGRFSGRQFSNSRSEMNVSTLELGDSALYLCASSVQGQGYGYTFGSGTRLTVV.

This clonotype was counted a single time. The rearrangement links TRBV24-1 to TRBJ2-1, with D unclear. Per the germline V gene, CDR1 is KGHDR and CDR2 is SFDVKD. V was shortened by 1 base and J by 5 bases, with 5 bases between the two germline ends. The CDR3 spans 13 residues. CDR3 amino acids: CATSDFADNEQFF. CDR3 DNA: TGTGCCACCAGTGATTTCGCCGACAATGAGCAGTTCTTC.

The chain uses TRBV30 and TRBJ2-3; 8 positions agree with TRBD2. The germline gives CDR1 GTSNPN, CDR2 SVGIG (reference sequence). The CDR3 loop spans 14 amino acids. V dropped 5 bases and J dropped 6; count of bases not matched to a gene: 10. CDR3 sequence: CAWGKAGVSDTQYF. The CDR3 DNA follows: TGTGCCTGGGGAAAAGCGGGAGTATCGGATACGCAGTATTTT.

The rearrangement joins TRBV20-1 to TRBJ2-3; 10 bases are a match to TRBD2. The germline V gene has CDR1 DFQATT and CDR2 SNEGSKA (reference sequence). This CDR3 contains 14 residues. V was pared by 3 bases and J by 6 bases, with 6 bases of the junction left unmatched. The CDR3 is CSARGLAGADTQYF. The CDR3, as DNA: TGCAGTGCTAGGGGGCTAGCGGGAGCTGATACGCAGTATTTT.

A word on this clonotype: The CDR3 end shows no conserved phenylalanine or tryptophan, and so a read error is likely. The limits of the CDR3 on the DNA are not certain, so only TCRdb's listed CDR3 is given. This rearrangement joins TRBV24-1 to TRBJ2-5; the listed D gene, TRBD1, was not tested against the DNA. Per germline, CDR1 KGHDR and CDR2 SFDVKD. The CDR3 contains 11 residues when both ends are counted. CDR3 region: CATSDQGPRCL.

V and J are TRBV4-1 and TRBJ1-1; 7 nucleotides match TRBD1. Trimming took 1 base from V and 0 from J; bases not matched to a gene: 5. Germline V gene lookup returns CDR1 MGHRA and CDR2 YSYEKL. This CDR3 is 16 amino acids long. CDR3 sequence reads: CASSQVYGTVNTEAFF. The DNA of the CDR3 is TGCGCCAGCAGCCAAGTCTACGGGACAGTGAACACTGAAGCTTTCTTT.